These 17 T cell receptor beta chains came from one sample sequenced in a study of human T cells and chemical hapten exposure. Time point noted: patch test 1, 2 weeks after DPC sensitization. Treatment: therapeutic diphenylcyclopropenone sensitization with weekly scalp DPC. MiXCR, applied by TCRdb to the RACE reads, yields one record per CDR3 protein. The table lists some 190,000 distinct CDR3 sequences, around 20% of them singletons, with less than 7% in the top ten. Material: whole blood, obtained in connection with sensitization to the hapten diphenylcyclopropenone (DPC). These TCRs come from a woman in her 50s with alopecia areata. Some clones in this sample may be carry-over from other donors' samples.

This clonotype has a handful of counts. The chain recombines TRBV7-8 with TRBJ2-1; no clear D gene. The length of the CDR3 is 10 residues. CDR1 is SGHVS, CDR2 FQNEAQ, per germline. V was shortened by 5 bases and J by 8 bases, with 4 bases between the two germline ends. The CDR3 sequence is CASSADEQFF. DNA of the CDR3: TGTGCCAGCAGCGCCGATGAGCAGTTCTTC.

This clonotype was seen once. The V and J genes are TRBV12-3 or TRBV12-4 and TRBJ2-7; D perhaps matches TRBD2 (6 bases). This CDR3 region has 13 residues. Trimming left V 5 bases short and J 5 bases short, with 13 bases between. The CDR3 bases are TGTGCCAGCAGTGCGGGAATCTTCCACGAGCAGTACTTC. Protein: CASSAGIFHEQYF.

The genes are TRBV4-2 and TRBJ2-6; TRBD1 aligns across 7 bases. CDR3 length: 18 amino acids. The germline gives CDR1 LGHNA, CDR2 YNFKEQ. V was clipped by 3 bases and J by 3 bases; unmatched bases: 11. CDR3 protein: CASSQHRQGYGGANVLTF. The CDR3 DNA sequence: TGTGCCAGCAGCCAGCATAGACAGGGCTACGGTGGGGCCAACGTCCTGACTTTC.

This clonotype was seen a single time. V is TRBV29-1 and J is TRBJ2-3, with 14 bases matching TRBD2. Germline V gives CDR1 SQVTM, CDR2 ANQGSEA. This CDR3 comprises 13 residues. The V and J ends lost 7 bases and 6 bases, in that order; junction bases with no gene match: 3. CDR3 in amino acids: CSAGTSGSDTQYF. The CDR3 DNA reads TGCAGCGCCGGGACTAGCGGGAGCGATACGCAGTATTTT.

The chain has TRBV5-6 and TRBJ1-5; D gene ambiguous. Germline V gives CDR1 SGHDT, CDR2 YYEEEE. Trimming removed 2 bases at V and 5 bases at J, with 11 bases between. There are 14 residues in the CDR3. This CDR3 is CASSFVGQDQPQHF. The CDR3 DNA sequence: TGTGCCAGCAGCTTTGTAGGGCAGGATCAGCCCCAGCATTTT.

Many counts were recorded for this clonotype. V and J are TRBV20-1 and TRBJ1-4; possibly TRBD1 for D (5 bases). V was clipped by 7 bases and J by 0 bases, with 21 bases between them. This CDR3 is 17 amino acids long. CDR1 is DFQATT, CDR2 SNEGSKA, per germline (reference sequence). In DNA form, the CDR3 reads TGCAGTGTTGGGGTGGTTGGCAGGGCGGCAACTAATGAAAAACTGTTTTTT. It translates to CSVGVVGRAATNEKLFF.

A few counts support this clonotype. The genes are TRBV10-3 and TRBJ2-3, with D possibly being TRBD2 (6 bases). The V end lost 6 bases, the J end lost 2 bases, and 24 bases lay between the germline ends. Germline loops: CDR1 ENHRY, CDR2 SYGVKD. This CDR3 has 18 residues. The CDR3 nucleotides are TGTGCCATCAGCAAAACTTCGAGGGGAGGACCCTTCACAGATACGCAGTATTTT. This translates into CAISKTSRGGPFTDTQYF.

The gene calls are TRBV27 and TRBJ2-1; 8 nucleotides match TRBD2. V shed 1 base, J shed 0 bases, and the junction held 8 bases outside the gene matches. Germline lookup yields CDR1 MNHEY and CDR2 SMNVEV (reference sequence). The CDR3 spans 18 residues. In DNA form, the CDR3 reads TGTGCCAGCAGTTTATATTCCCCCAGCGGGAGCTCCTACAATGAGCAGTTCTTC. It specifies CASSLYSPSGSSYNEQFF.

This chain connects TRBV5-4 to TRBJ2-3; the match to TRBD2 covers 8 bases. The V segment lost 5 bases and the J segment 2 bases; nucleotides outside the gene matches: 10. The CDR3 length is 16 residues. Germline CDR1 is SGHNT and CDR2 is YYREEE (reference sequence). The CDR3 loop reads CASRPQRLASTDTQYF. CDR3 sequence (DNA): TGTGCCAGCAGACCACAGAGACTAGCGTCCACAGATACGCAGTATTTT.

Here the CDR3 reads CASSPTQGTEAFF. The DNA for the CDR3 is TGTGCCAGCTCACCTACGCAGGGCACTGAAGCTTTCTTT. This rearrangement joins TRBV18 to TRBJ1-1; a weak D match, TRBD1 (5 bases). The CDR3 spans 13 residues. V shed 3 bases and J shed 4 bases, with 9 bases lying between them. In germline, CDR1 is KGHSH, CDR2 LQKENI.

There are a few counts of this clonotype. The rearrangement links TRBV7-2 to TRBJ1-1; a weak D match, TRBD1 (5 bases). The CDR3 contains 15 residues. Germline V gene lookup returns CDR1 SGHTA and CDR2 FQGNSA. The V and J ends lost 5 bases and 4 bases respectively, with 17 bases between them. CDR3 sequence: CASSPGGRGTTEAFF. The CDR3 coding sequence is TGTGCCAGCAGCCCCGGCGGGCGGGGGACCACTGAAGCTTTCTTT.

This clonotype was detected ten times or more. The chain couples TRBV11-2 to TRBJ1-3, with 8 bases matching TRBD1. Germline values: CDR1 SGHAT, CDR2 FQNNGV. This CDR3 spans 19 amino acids. Germline trimming cut 1 base from V and 2 bases from J; bases unmatched to any gene: 13. The DNA of the CDR3 is TGTGCCAGCAGCTTAGCGAGGGAACAATTACAGGGGGCTGGAAACACCATATATTTT. Amino acid sequence: CASSLAREQLQGAGNTIYF. Full variable domain (remainder filled in from reference TRBV11-2 and TRBJ1-3): EAGVAQSPRYKIIEKRQSVAFWCNPISGHATLYWYQQILGQGPKLLIQFQNNGVVDDSQLPKDRFSAERLKGVDSTLKIQPAKLEDSAVYLCASSLAREQLQGAGNTIYFGEGSWLTVV.

Written as DNA, the CDR3 is TGTGCCAGCAGTTCTTCCGTTGGTCGGACCCAGTACTTC. Residues: CASSSSVGRTQYF. The rearrangement links TRBV27 to TRBJ2-5, with D unresolved. Per germline, CDR1 MNHEY and CDR2 SMNVEV (reference sequence). V was clipped by 4 bases and J by 7 bases, with 13 bases between them. The CDR3 has 13 residues.

The chain recombines TRBV20-1 with TRBJ2-7, with a possible D match to TRBD1 (8 bases). The CDR3 covers 14 residues. V was clipped by 6 bases and J by 2 bases, with 17 bases between them. CDR1 and CDR2 from the germline V gene are DFQATT and SNEGSKA (reference sequence). CDR3 bases: TGCAGTGCCAAGACAGGGGAGGGCACCTACGAGCAGTACTTC. Its protein is CSAKTGEGTYEQYF.

This clonotype has just a few counts. J is TRBJ1-1 and V is TRBV7-9; D unresolved. This CDR3 has 11 amino acids. Trimming cost V 5 bases and J 7 bases, with 8 bases left between them. The V gene's germline CDR1 is SEHNR and CDR2 FQNEAQ (reference sequence). CDR3 in amino acids: CASSPRLEAFF. Written as DNA, the CDR3 is TGTGCCAGCAGCCCCAGACTTGAAGCTTTCTTT.

The chain carries TRBV7-9 and TRBJ2-3, with 7 bases lining up with TRBD1. The V and J ends lost 5 bases and 4 bases, in that order; junction bases with no gene match: 9. The CDR3 is 15 amino acids. Per germline, CDR1 SEHNR and CDR2 FQNEAQ (reference sequence). The CDR3 DNA follows: TGTGCCAGCAGCGCACAGGGGACAGTCGCAGATACGCAGTATTTT. Encoded protein: CASSAQGTVADTQYF. Combining the CDR3 with reference TRBV7-9 and TRBJ2-3 gives the whole variable domain DTGVSQNPRHKITKRGQNVTFRCDPISEHNRLYWYRQTLGQGPEFLTYFQNEAQLEKSRLLSDRFSAERPKGSFSTLEIQRTEQGDSAMYLCASSAQGTVADTQYFGPGTRLTVL.

The J gene is TRBJ1-1, the V gene TRBV28, with D maybe TRBD1 (6 bases). The V and J ends lost 5 bases and 5 bases respectively, with 18 bases between them. The CDR3 is 15 residues long. CDR1 MDHEN and CDR2 SYDVKM come from the germline V gene. The CDR3 DNA follows: TGTGCCAGCAGTCCCATAATCCAGGGGTGGACTGAAGCTTTCTTT. Amino acid sequence: CASSPIIQGWTEAFF.